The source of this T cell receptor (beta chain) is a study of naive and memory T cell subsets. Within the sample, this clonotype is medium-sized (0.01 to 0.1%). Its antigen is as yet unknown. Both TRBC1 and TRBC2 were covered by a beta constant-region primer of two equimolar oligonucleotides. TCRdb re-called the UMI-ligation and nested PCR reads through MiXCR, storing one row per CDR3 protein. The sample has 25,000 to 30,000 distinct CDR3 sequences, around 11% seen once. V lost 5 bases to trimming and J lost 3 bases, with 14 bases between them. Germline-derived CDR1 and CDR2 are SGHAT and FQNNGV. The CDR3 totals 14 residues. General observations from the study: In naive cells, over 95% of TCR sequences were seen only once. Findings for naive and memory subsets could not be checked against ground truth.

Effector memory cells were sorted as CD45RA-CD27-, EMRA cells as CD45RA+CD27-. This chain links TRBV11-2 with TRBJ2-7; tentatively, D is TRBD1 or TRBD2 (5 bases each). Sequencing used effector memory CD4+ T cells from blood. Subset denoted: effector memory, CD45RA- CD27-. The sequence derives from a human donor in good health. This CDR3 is CASSPSRDSYEQYF. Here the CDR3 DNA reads TGTGCCAGCAGCCCTAGCCGTGACAGCTACGAGCAGTACTTC.